The 17 T cell receptor beta chains below were found in one sample sequenced in a study of Graves' ophthalmopathy and Graves' hyperthyroidism. As the template, RNA transcripts were used to amplify TCR beta CDR3 regions. An opening RT-PCR round employed HTBI primers and preceded a second-round multiplex PCR. TCRdb reprocessed the multiplex PCR reads via MiXCR and lists one record per CDR3 protein. The sample yields 150,000 to 200,000 distinct CDR3 sequences, 35% to 50% seen once. Sequencing used peripheral blood. These TCRs come from a man aged 30 to 45 with Graves' ophthalmopathy.

This clonotype was seen many times. This rearrangement joins TRBV12-3 or TRBV12-4 to TRBJ1-5, with 8 nucleotides matching TRBD1. The CDR3 consists of 14 residues. The ends lost 9 bases at V and 9 bases at J; junction bases unmatched: 13. The CDR3 protein is CASSIGQGAGPQHF. The CDR3 nucleotides read TGTGCCAGTTCCATAGGACAGGGAGCCGGGCCCCAGCATTTT.

This clonotype was found many times. The chain links TRBV6-2 or TRBV6-3 to TRBJ1-5; D is unresolved. The germline CDR1 and CDR2 sequences are MNHEY and SVGEGT. V was clipped by 3 bases and J by 1 base, with 16 bases between them. The CDR3 runs 17 residues. This chain's CDR3 is CASSYSGMAQSNQPQHF. The CDR3 DNA reads TGTGCCAGCAGTTATTCGGGTATGGCACAGAGCAATCAGCCCCAGCATTTT.

The table lists this clonotype with many counts. This chain uses TRBV27 with TRBJ1-2; D is ambiguous. The CDR3 loop spans 14 amino acids. Germline V gene data show CDR1 as MNHEY and CDR2 as SMNVEV (reference sequence). With 6 bases removed from V and 3 bases from J, the gap between germline ends came to 14 bases. The CDR3 coding sequence is TGTGCCAGCAGATCCCCCGATCGAGACTATGGCTACACCTTC. It translates to CASRSPDRDYGYTF.

The chain uses TRBV28 and TRBJ1-2; D ambiguous. The CDR3 spans 15 residues. Trimming took off 6 bases at V and 2 bases at J, with 16 bases between the two ends. The germline gives CDR1 MDHEN, CDR2 SYDVKM. For the CDR3, the DNA is TGTGCCAGCAGCCGAACGACGGCAACCAACTATGGCTACACCTTC. Its translation is CASSRTTATNYGYTF.

This chain uses TRBV7-2 with TRBJ1-2, with D unclear. CDR3 length equals 19 residues. Per germline, CDR1 SGHTA and CDR2 FQGNSA. V lost 0 bases to trimming and J lost 4 bases, with 24 bases between them. The CDR3 sequence: CASSLATAWQAIPTYGYTF. The CDR3 nucleotides read TGTGCCAGCAGCTTAGCCACAGCATGGCAGGCAATTCCCACCTATGGCTACACCTTC.

This clonotype was found many times. The gene calls are TRBV12-3 or TRBV12-4 and TRBJ1-5; D perhaps matches TRBD1 (6 bases). Trimming left V 3 bases short and J 0 bases short, with 9 bases between. The CDR3 sequence is 15 residues long. The CDR3 region has the DNA TGTGCCAGCAGTTTTGGACAGCATAGCAATCAGCCCCAGCATTTT. Its protein is CASSFGQHSNQPQHF.

The V and J genes are TRBV9 and TRBJ2-7, with D possibly called TRBD1 or TRBD2 (5 bases each). This CDR3 spans 14 amino acids. Germline CDR1 is SGDLS and CDR2 is YYNGEE. V shed 4 bases and J shed 4 bases, with 15 bases lying between them. The DNA for the CDR3 is TGTGCCAGCAGCCAAGGGACGGTTAGTTACGAGCAGTACTTC. This translates into CASSQGTVSYEQYF.

This clonotype was seen at least ten times. The chain recombines TRBV28 with TRBJ2-2, with 8 nucleotides matching TRBD2. Germline assignment: CDR1 MDHEN and CDR2 SYDVKM. The V segment lost 1 base and the J segment 5 bases; nucleotides outside the gene matches: 6. This CDR3 has 16 amino acids. For the CDR3, the DNA is TGTGCCAGCAGTTTATTTCGGGCGGGAGGAACCGGGGAGCTGTTTTTT. It yields the protein CASSLFRAGGTGELFF.

This clonotype appeared many times. The chain uses TRBV25-1 and TRBJ1-1; possibly TRBD1 for D (5 bases). The CDR3 loop spans 14 amino acids. V lost 4 bases and J lost 2, with 11 bases in between. Looked up from germline, CDR1 is MGHDK and CDR2 is SYGVNS. CDR3 amino acids: CASSVVGVNTEAFF. In DNA, the CDR3 is TGTGCCAGCAGTGTCGTAGGGGTTAACACTGAAGCTTTCTTT. Using reference TRBV25-1 and TRBJ1-1 for the parts outside the CDR3, the full variable domain is EADIYQTPRYLVIGTGKKITLECSQTMGHDKMYWYQQDPGMELHLIHYSYGVNSTEKGDLSSESTVSRIRTEHFPLTLESARPSHTSQYLCASSVVGVNTEAFFGQGTRLTVV.

V is TRBV6-1 and J is TRBJ2-2; weak D call: TRBD2 (6 bases). Germline V CDR1 and CDR2: MNHNS, SASEGT. The CDR3 is 16 amino acids. Between the trimmed V and J ends, which lost 1 base and 4 bases, there was a span of 13 bases. The CDR3 coding sequence is TGTGCCAGCAGTGAAGAGGGACTTTATCTCACCGGGGAGCTGTTTTTT. Translating it yields CASSEEGLYLTGELFF.

CDR3 DNA sequence: TGTGCCATCAGTCCGAAGGGGGACACTGAAGCTTTCTTT. It specifies CAISPKGDTEAFF. The V gene is TRBV10-3, the J gene TRBJ1-1, with a weak D call TRBD1 (6 bases). The germline CDR1 and CDR2 sequences are ENHRY and SYGVKD. This CDR3 is built from 13 residues. Trimming shortened V by 5 bases and J by 3 bases, and 10 bases separated the two germline ends.

Ten or more counts support this clonotype. The chain links TRBV5-5 to TRBJ1-6; D is ambiguous. Germline lookup yields CDR1 SGHKS and CDR2 YYEKEE (reference sequence). The CDR3 contains 12 residues. V lost 1 base, J lost 13 bases, and 9 bases lay in between. CDR3 sequence (DNA): TGTGCCAGCAGCTTGAGGGCCCGGCCCCTCCACTTT. Its protein is CASSLRARPLHF.

This clonotype was observed a single time. The chain employs TRBV12-3 or TRBV12-4 and TRBJ1-5, with D uncertain. The CDR3 has 15 residues. Trimming took 3 bases from V and 0 from J, leaving 9 bases between them. In DNA, the CDR3 is TGTGCCAGCAGTTTTGGGCCGGGTAGCAATCAGCCCCAGCATTTT. Protein product: CASSFGPGSNQPQHF.

This clonotype was counted many times. This chain uses TRBV18 with TRBJ1-2; D is unclear. Trimming pared 3 bases from V and 3 bases from J, leaving 2 bases between. CDR3 length: 11 amino acids. Germline V CDR1 and CDR2: KGHSH, LQKENI. The CDR3 sequence: CASSPDYGYTF. In nucleotides, the CDR3 is TGTGCCAGCTCACCGGACTATGGCTACACCTTC.

This sequence joins TRBV11-2 and TRBJ2-7; 9 nucleotides align to TRBD2. The trim removed 3 bases at V and 3 bases at J, leaving 9 bases unmatched. Germline V lookup: CDR1 SGHAT, CDR2 FQNNGV. The CDR3 covers 16 residues. In nucleotides, the CDR3 is TGTGCCAGCAGCTTTACGAGCGGGGGGCTAGACTACGAGCAGTACTTC. It specifies CASSFTSGGLDYEQYF.

In its sample, this clonotype was seen many times. CDR3 nucleotides: TGCAGTGCTAGTCAACCCCGGGACAGGGGTGTTATTGAGCAGTACTTC. The encoded protein is CSASQPRDRGVIEQYF. The rearrangement joins TRBV20-1 to TRBJ2-7; 10 nucleotides align to TRBD1. Germline lookup yields CDR1 DFQATT and CDR2 SNEGSKA (reference sequence). The junction had 15 bases not matched to a gene; V was cut back by 3 bases and J by 7 bases. The CDR3 consists of 16 residues.

The chain joins TRBV27 to TRBJ1-2; weak D call: TRBD1 (6 bases). Trimming took 5 bases from V and 12 from J, leaving 16 bases between them. Germline V gene lookup returns CDR1 MNHEY and CDR2 SMNVEV (reference sequence). This CDR3 is 12 amino acids long. This chain's CDR3 is CASSLRDTLNTF. CDR3 DNA: TGTGCCAGCAGTCTACGGGACACCCTCAACACCTTC.